One and the same sample provided the 26 T cell receptor beta chains below, sequenced in a study of tissue T cells after allogeneic stem cell transplantation. Assay used: immunoSEQ multiplex PCR; TCRdb lists only in-frame clones, some missing. Here the sample spans 690 or so clones, approximately 70% being singletons. The specimen was gut tissue. The receptors here all came from a female BALB/c mouse in good health. Mouse strain MHC haplotype: H2-d.

Of note for this clone: All gene names here are mouse names. The read gets to within 1 residue of the CDR3 end, and the germline J gene fills in the rest. The chain carries TRBV13-3 and TRBJ1-5, with 9 bases identical to TRBD1. The V and J ends lost 5 bases and 1 base, in that order; junction bases with no gene match: 4. Germline V gene data show CDR1 as NNHDY and CDR2 as SYVADS. The CDR3 loop spans 15 amino acids. The CDR3 sequence: CASRTGTGNNQAPLF. CDR3 DNA (partial): TGTGCCAGCAGGACCGGGACAGGGAACAACCAGGCTCCGCTT.

As for this clone: Gene names follow the mouse nomenclature. With the read ending 1 residue before the CDR3 end, the germline J gene is used to fill in that end. This chain connects TRBV20 to TRBJ2-2, with D perhaps matching TRBD1 or TRBD2 (5 bases each). With 3 bases removed from V and 0 bases from J, the gap between germline ends came to 8 bases. The CDR3 loop spans 14 amino acids. Germline values: CDR1 GFQATS, CDR2 STVNSAI. CDR3: CGASGAANTGQLYF. CDR3 DNA (partial): TGTGGTGCTAGCGGGGCAGCAAACACCGGGCAGCTCTAC.

This clone was recorded once. Mouse names are used for the genes. The DNA read from the CDR3 is TGTGCCAGCAGTGACGGACAGGGAAACACCTTGTAC. The encoded protein is CASSDGQGNTLY. The whole CDR3 reads CASSDGQGNTLYF. The V call is TRBV13-3, the J call TRBJ2-4; TRBD1 agrees at 8 bases. Sequencing ends 1 residue short of the CDR3 end; the germline J gene provides the rest. V was clipped by 2 bases and J by 5 bases; unmatched bases: 1. Germline lookup yields CDR1 NNHDY and CDR2 SYVADS. This CDR3 comprises 13 residues.

On this clone: Mouse gene names and germline throughout. Sequencing ends 1 residue short of the CDR3 end; the germline J gene provides the rest. This chain links TRBV1 with TRBJ1-4, with TRBD1 matching 7 bases. CDR1 NSQYPW and CDR2 LRSPGD come from the germline V gene (reference sequence). The CDR3 runs to 15 residues. The J segment lost 3 bases and the V segment lost 3 bases, leaving 4 bases of the junction unmatched. CDR3 sequence: CTCSAWDRTNERLFF. CDR3 bases read: TGCACCTGCAGTGCTTGGGACAGAACCAACGAAAGATTATTT. Supplemented by reference TRBV1 and TRBJ1-4, the full variable domain reads VTLLEQNPRWRLVPRGQAVNLRCILKNSQYPWMSWYQQDLQKQLQWLFTLRSPGDKEVKSLPGADYLATRVTDTELRLQVANMSQGRTLYCTCSAWDRTNERLFFGHGTKLSVL.

Note on this clone: The gene names here belong to mouse. The read halts 1 residue ahead of the CDR3 end, with the missing end drawn from the germline J gene. This chain uses TRBV4 with TRBJ1-5, with unresolved D. Trimming pared 4 bases from V and 0 bases from J, leaving 4 bases between. The CDR3 totals 13 residues. CDR1 is LGHDT, CDR2 YNNKQL, per germline (reference sequence). The CDR3 sequence: CASSLDNNQAPLF. Incomplete CDR3 DNA: TGTGCCAGCAGCTTGGATAACAACCAGGCTCCGCTT.

About this clone itself: Genes and germline come from the mouse. The read finishes 1 residue shy of the CDR3 end, and the germline J gene is used to complete it. The chain has TRBV13-2 and TRBJ2-7; no firm D call. The CDR3 spans 12 residues. Germline V gene lookup returns CDR1 NNHNN and CDR2 SYGAGS (reference sequence). Trimming took off 0 bases at V and 4 bases at J, with 5 bases between the two ends. CDR3 bases read: TGTGCCAGCGGTGATGCAAGGTATGAACAGTAC. Translated, it gives CASGDARYEQY. The full CDR3 protein is CASGDARYEQYF.

As for this clone: Here the gene names and germline are mouse. The read is 1 residue too short to cover the CDR3 end, so that end is filled in from the germline J gene. The chain couples TRBV13-2 to TRBJ1-4, with D possibly matching TRBD1 (5 bases). Trimming removed 0 bases at V and 3 bases at J, with 9 bases between. Germline V gene data show CDR1 as NNHNN and CDR2 as SYGAGS (reference sequence). This CDR3 has 15 residues. The CDR3 here is CASGDAQGANERLFF. Partial CDR3 DNA: TGTGCCAGCGGTGATGCGCAGGGAGCCAACGAAAGATTATTT.

As for this clone: Gene labels here are mouse ones. The read is 1 residue too short to cover the CDR3 end, so that end is filled in from the germline J gene. The chain employs TRBV31 and TRBJ2-7; D might be TRBD1 or TRBD2, each matching 5 bases. Germline V CDR1 and CDR2: GKSSPN, SITVG. This CDR3 is 13 amino acids long. The V end lost 0 bases, the J end lost 3 bases, and 9 bases lay between the germline ends. The covered CDR3 bases are TGTGCCTGGAGTCTGAGCGGGGGCTATGAACAGTAC. This encodes CAWSLSGGYEQY. The entire CDR3 reads CAWSLSGGYEQYF.

Notes on this clone: Gene labels here are mouse ones. The read ends 1 residue before the CDR3 terminus; that terminus is restored from the germline J gene. The chain couples TRBV19 to TRBJ1-3, with D hard to call. Between the trimmed V and J ends, which lost 1 base and 0 bases, there was a span of 5 bases. The CDR3 sequence is 14 residues long. Germline assignment: CDR1 FNHDT and CDR2 SITEND (reference sequence). The DNA read from the CDR3 is TGTGCCAGCAGTATACCCATTTCTGGAAATACGCTCTAT. Its translation is CASSIPISGNTLY. The entire CDR3 protein is CASSIPISGNTLYF.

A note on this clone: Genes and germline come from the mouse. The CDR3 goes on 1 residue after the read ends, and that part is filled in from the germline J gene. This chain connects TRBV20 to TRBJ2-5; unclear D gene. Germline CDR1 is GFQATS and CDR2 is STVNSAI. Between the trimmed V and J ends, which lost 3 bases and 4 bases, there was a span of 8 bases. There are 12 residues in the CDR3. The CDR3 sequence is CGARSTKDTQYF. CDR3 bases read: TGTGGTGCTAGATCTACAAAAGACACCCAGTAC. The entire variable domain, with the rest obtained from reference TRBV20 and TRBJ2-5, is as follows: GALVYQYPRRTICKSGTSMRMECQAVGFQATSVAWYRQSPQKTFELIALSTVNSAIKYEQNFTQEKFPISHPNLSFSSMTVLNAYLEDRGLYLCGARSTKDTQYFGPGTRLLVL.

Remarks on this clone: Gene names are mouse gene names. With the read ending 1 residue before the CDR3 end, the germline J gene is used to fill in that end. This chain links TRBV31 with TRBJ2-1; 10 bases match TRBD1. In germline, CDR1 is GKSSPN, CDR2 SITVG. The junction had 2 bases not matched to a gene; V was cut back by 0 bases and J by 3 bases. The length of the CDR3 is 15 residues. The CDR3 reads CAWSLGQGFYAEQFF. The CDR3 bases that were read are TGTGCCTGGAGTCTGGGACAGGGGTTCTATGCTGAGCAGTTC. Drawing the rest from reference TRBV31 and TRBJ2-1, the complete variable domain is AQTIHQWPVAEIKAVGSPLSLGCTIKGKSSPNLYWYWQATGGTLQQLFYSITVGQVESVVQLNLSASRPKDDQFILSTEKLLLSHSGFYLCAWSLGQGFYAEQFFGPGTRLTVL.

Regarding this clone: Genes and germline come from the mouse. Coverage ceases 1 residue before the CDR3 finishes, and the germline J gene fills in the end. The rearrangement uses TRBV17 and TRBJ2-7, with 8 positions matching TRBD2. This CDR3 spans 12 amino acids. Trimming at V came to 2 bases and at J to 6 bases, leaving 0 bases not matched to a gene. The germline V gene encodes CDR1 MNHDT and CDR2 YYDKIL. The CDR3 bases that were read are TGTGCTAGCAGTAGACTGGGGGGTGAACAGTAC. It codes for CASSRLGGEQY. The entire CDR3 is CASSRLGGEQYF.

This clone was counted between two and nine times. Here the gene names and germline are mouse. The CDR3 goes on 1 residue after the read ends, and that part is filled in from the germline J gene. The rearrangement joins TRBV20 to TRBJ2-1; perhaps D is TRBD1 or TRBD2 (5 bases each). Trimming cost V 2 bases and J 2 bases, with 7 bases left between them. Germline V gene data show CDR1 as GFQATS and CDR2 as STVNSAI. The CDR3 is made up of 13 amino acids. The chain's CDR3 is CGARPGHYAEQFF. The sequenced CDR3 bases are TGTGGTGCTAGGCCGGGACACTATGCTGAGCAGTTC.

In this sample, this clone turned up a few times. Gene names and germline refer to mouse. The CDR3 is cut off 1 residue early in the read; its end comes from the germline J gene. This chain connects TRBV29 to TRBJ1-4, with TRBD1 identical over 10 bases. This CDR3 is built from 14 residues. Germline CDR1 is MSHET and CDR2 is SYDVDS. The V segment lost 6 bases and the J segment 5 bases; nucleotides outside the gene matches: 3. CDR3 DNA, as far as it was read: TGTGCTAGCAGACCGGGACAGGGGAACGAAAGATTATTT. Its protein is CASRPGQGNERLF. The whole CDR3 protein is CASRPGQGNERLFF.

Comments on this clone: Gene names and germline match the mouse. The CDR3 goes on 1 residue after the read ends, and that part is filled in from the germline J gene. V gene TRBV17 combines with J gene TRBJ2-3; TRBD2 might be the D (5 bases). V was clipped by 1 base and J by 2 bases, with 13 bases between them. CDR3 length: 16 residues. Germline CDR1 is MNHDT and CDR2 is YYDKIL. The part of the CDR3 DNA that was read is TGTGCTAGCAGTAGAGTGGTGGGGTCTGCTGCAGAAACGCTGTAT. Translated, it gives CASSRVVGSAAETLY. The whole CDR3 reads CASSRVVGSAAETLYF.

As for this clone: Gene names refer to mouse genes. The CDR3 goes on 1 residue after the read ends, and that part is filled in from the germline J gene. This rearrangement joins TRBV13-2 to TRBJ1-1; 9 bases fit TRBD1. V lost 8 bases to trimming and J lost 8 bases; unmatched junction nucleotides: 4. Germline CDR1 is NNHNN and CDR2 is SYGAGS (reference sequence). This CDR3 is built from 11 residues. CDR3 protein: CASTGGEEVFF. The CDR3 DNA, read in part, is TGTGCCAGTACAGGGGGCGAGGAAGTCTTC.

With regard to this clone: Mouse names are used for the genes. The CDR3 end is not reached by the read, which stops 1 residue before it; the germline J gene fills it in. This sequence joins TRBV19 and TRBJ2-7; D possibly uses TRBD1 or TRBD2 (6 bases each). V was cut by 2 bases and J by 6 bases, with 6 bases left in between. The CDR3 spans 11 residues. CDR1 is FNHDT, CDR2 SITEND, per germline (reference sequence). CDR3 DNA, as far as it was read: TGTGCCAGCAGTATGGGGGCTGAACAGTAC. Translated: CASSMGAEQY. The CDR3, in full, reads CASSMGAEQYF.

Remarks on this clone: Mouse gene names and germline throughout. The observed sequence ends 1 residue before the CDR3 terminus, with the missing tail filled in from the germline J gene. The chain carries TRBV3 and TRBJ2-3, with 13 bases aligning to TRBD2. V was clipped by 2 bases and J by 0 bases; unmatched bases: 5. The CDR3 consists of 18 residues. Germline loops: CDR1 SNHLY, CDR2 FYNGKV (reference sequence). This chain's CDR3 is CASSLRDWGGFSAETLYF. CDR3 bases read: TGTGCCAGCAGCTTACGGGACTGGGGGGGATTTAGTGCAGAAACGCTGTAT.

In regard to this clone: Germline and genes: mouse. The covered CDR3 bases are TGTGCCAGCGGTGACTGGGGGGGCGCCAACTATGCTGAGCAGTTC. It encodes CASGDWGGANYAEQF. The whole CDR3 reads CASGDWGGANYAEQFF. The chain carries TRBV13-2 and TRBJ2-1; 10 bases map to TRBD2. The CDR3 end is not reached by the read, which stops 1 residue before it; the germline J gene fills it in. V trimming: 2 bases; J trimming: 1 base; junction bases outside the gene matches: 3. This CDR3 contains 16 residues. The germline V gene encodes CDR1 NNHNN and CDR2 SYGAGS (reference sequence).

This clone was found once. Genes here carry mouse names. The CDR3 end lies 1 residue beyond the end of the read and is filled in from the germline J gene. The chain is built from TRBV13-3 and TRBJ2-2, with 8 bases identical to TRBD1. Germline CDR1 NNHDY, CDR2 SYVADS. The V segment lost 3 bases and the J segment 1 base; nucleotides outside the gene matches: 2. The CDR3 loop spans 15 amino acids. This CDR3 is CASSARGLNTGQLYF. The covered CDR3 bases are TGTGCCAGCAGTGCCAGGGGGCTAAACACCGGGCAGCTCTAC.

Turning to this clone: Germline and genes here are mouse. The CDR3 end lies 1 residue beyond the end of the read and is filled in from the germline J gene. This chain uses TRBV31 with TRBJ2-5; 7 nucleotides align to TRBD1. V was pared by 4 bases and J by 2 bases, with 3 bases of the junction left unmatched. Germline CDR1 and CDR2: GKSSPN and SITVG. The CDR3 loop spans 13 amino acids. CDR3 in amino acids: CAWTRDSQDTQYF. The CDR3 bases that were read are TGTGCCTGGACTCGGGACAGCCAAGACACCCAGTAC.

This clone was picked up a small number of times. The gene symbols are mouse symbols. With the read ending 1 residue before the CDR3 end, the germline J gene is used to fill in that end. This chain joins TRBV1 and TRBJ1-5; no reliable D call. The germline V gene has CDR1 NSQYPW and CDR2 LRSPGD (reference sequence). The V end lost 4 bases, the J end lost 1 base, and 8 bases lay between the germline ends. The CDR3 is made up of 14 amino acids. The covered CDR3 bases are TGCACCTGCAGTGTCGGGAGAAACAACCAGGCTCCGCTT. It specifies CTCSVGRNNQAPL. The whole CDR3 protein reads CTCSVGRNNQAPLF. The entire variable domain, with the rest obtained from reference TRBV1 and TRBJ1-5, is as follows: VTLLEQNPRWRLVPRGQAVNLRCILKNSQYPWMSWYQQDLQKQLQWLFTLRSPGDKEVKSLPGADYLATRVTDTELRLQVANMSQGRTLYCTCSVGRNNQAPLFGEGTRLSVL.

This clone appeared a single time. Here the gene names and germline are mouse. The CDR3 end lies 1 residue beyond the end of the read and is filled in from the germline J gene. The genes are TRBV14 and TRBJ2-3; 11 positions match TRBD2. CDR3 length equals 15 residues. From germline, CDR1 is SGHDT and CDR2 FRDEAV. V shed 2 bases, J shed 4 bases, and the junction held 3 bases outside the gene matches. The CDR3 reads CASSFGTGGSETLYF. The sequenced part of the CDR3 DNA is TGTGCCAGCAGTTTTGGGACTGGGGGTTCAGAAACGCTGTAT. The full variable domain, in which reference TRBV14 and TRBJ2-3 provide the parts outside the CDR3, is EAGVTQSPRYAVLQEGQAVSFWCDPISGHDTLYWYQQPRDQGPQLLVYFRDEAVIDNSQLPSDRFSAVRPKGTNSTLKIQSAKQGDTATYLCASSFGTGGSETLYFGSGTRLTVL.

Only a few counts were recorded for this clone. Gene labels here are mouse ones. The read ends 1 residue early relative to the CDR3; the germline J gene fills the gap. The V gene is TRBV13-1, the J gene TRBJ2-7, with D hard to call. The CDR3 has 12 amino acids. The germline V gene encodes CDR1 NSHNY and CDR2 SYGAGN. Trimming removed 0 bases from V and 3 bases from J, with 4 bases in between. The part of the CDR3 DNA that was read is TGTGCCAGCAGTGATGGCATCTATGAACAGTAC. Protein sequence: CASSDGIYEQY. The full CDR3 sequence reads CASSDGIYEQYF.

On this clone: The gene names given are mouse names. The observed sequence ends 1 residue before the CDR3 terminus, with the missing tail filled in from the germline J gene. The chain couples TRBV19 to TRBJ2-4; 7 nucleotides agree with TRBD1. This CDR3 contains 15 residues. J was trimmed by 3 bases and V by 5 bases; bases with no gene match: 9. Germline lookup yields CDR1 FNHDT and CDR2 SITEND (reference sequence). This chain's CDR3 is CASRHPRGRQNTLYF. The sequenced CDR3 bases are TGTGCCAGCAGGCACCCCAGGGGGAGGCAAAACACCTTGTAC.

This clone was picked up a small number of times. Genes here carry mouse names. The CDR3 end lies 1 residue beyond the end of the read and is filled in from the germline J gene. The chain couples TRBV3 to TRBJ2-1, with D hard to call. Trimming removed 2 bases from V and 0 bases from J, with 8 bases in between. This CDR3 is 15 amino acids long. The germline V gene has CDR1 SNHLY and CDR2 FYNGKV (reference sequence). Partial CDR3 DNA: TGTGCCAGCAGCTTACCGACTAGTAACTATGCTGAGCAGTTC. Translated: CASSLPTSNYAEQF. The CDR3 as a whole reads CASSLPTSNYAEQFF.